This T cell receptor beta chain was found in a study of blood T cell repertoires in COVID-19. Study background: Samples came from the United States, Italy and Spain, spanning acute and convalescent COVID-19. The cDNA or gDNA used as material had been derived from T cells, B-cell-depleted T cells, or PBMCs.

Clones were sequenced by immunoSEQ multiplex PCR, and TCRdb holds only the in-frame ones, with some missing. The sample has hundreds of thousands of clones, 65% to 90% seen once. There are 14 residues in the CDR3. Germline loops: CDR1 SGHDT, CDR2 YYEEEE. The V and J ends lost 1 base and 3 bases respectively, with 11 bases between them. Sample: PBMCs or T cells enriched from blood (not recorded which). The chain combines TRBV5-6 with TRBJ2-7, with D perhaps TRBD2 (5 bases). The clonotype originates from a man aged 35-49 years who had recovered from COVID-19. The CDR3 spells CASSLSGFGYEQYF. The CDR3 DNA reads TGTGCCAGCAGCTTGTCGGGGTTTGGCTACGAGCAGTACTTC.